The T cell receptor (beta chain) described here comes from a study of blood T cell repertoires in COVID-19. Study summary: Nucleic acid was either cDNA or gDNA, and it came from T cells, B-cell-depleted T cells, or PBMCs.

V lost 6 bases, J lost 4 bases, and 13 bases lay in between. CDR1 KGHSH and CDR2 LQKENI come from the germline V gene. The CDR3 consists of 15 residues. The method was immunoSEQ multiplex PCR; TCRdb's version includes in-frame clones alone and lacks a portion of them. The data show about 150,000 clones, around 89% seen once. This receptor was taken from a woman aged 60-70 years with active COVID-19. This chain links TRBV18 with TRBJ2-6; tentatively, D is TRBD2 (7 bases). Sequencing input: peripheral blood. Here the CDR3 reads CASSGEGTGANVLTF. Here the CDR3 DNA reads TGTGCCAGCTCCGGGGAGGGGACAGGGGCCAACGTCCTGACTTTC.